Listed below are T cell receptor beta chains from one sample, sequenced in a study of T cell responses to AZD1222 COVID-19 vaccine. Sequenced by immunoSEQ multiplex PCR; TCRdb stores in-frame clones only, minus some. The sample records around 99,000 clones, under 95% being singletons. The input for sequencing was peripheral blood, taken 28 days after the second AZD1222 dose. The receptors here all came from an adult who received the AZD1222 COVID-19 vaccine. CDR3s include the opening cysteine and the closing phenylalanine or tryptophan. The order of the fields is D gene, J gene, clone size, V gene, CDR3 protein, CDR3 DNA. D genes are given only for firm matches. A clone size is listed for some rows: how often the clone was seen (once, few, many), or a class if it is expanded.

>TRBD2|TRBJ2-1|few|TRBV28
CASSLGGGAENEQFF
TGTGCCAGCAGTTTAGGCGGGGGGGCGGAAAATGAGCAGTTCTTC
>NA|TRBJ2-5|NA|TRBV11-2
CASSLQLGTAAGTQYF
TGTGCCAGCAGCTTACAGTTGGGAACAGCCGCCGGGACCCAGTACTTC
>TRBD2|TRBJ2-5|NA|TRBV6-6
CASSRLAGGLKETQYF
TGTGCCAGCAGTCGACTAGCGGGAGGGTTAAAGGAGACCCAGTACTTC
>TRBD2|TRBJ2-1|NA|TRBV24-1
CATSDGAGGPVEQFF
TGTGCCACCAGTGATGGAGCGGGAGGGCCAGTTGAGCAGTTCTTC
>NA|TRBJ1-1|once|TRBV30
CAWNSVEGDTEAFF
TGTGCCTGGAATTCCGTGGAGGGGGACACTGAAGCTTTCTTT
>TRBD2|TRBJ2-7|once|TRBV19
CASSRSGTNYEQYF
TGTGCCAGTAGTCGATCCGGGACTAACTACGAGCAGTACTTC
>NA|TRBJ1-5|NA|TRBV11-2
CASSLGGSTGIGQPQHF
TGTGCCAGCAGCTTAGGGGGGTCCACAGGGATCGGGCAGCCCCAGCATTTT
>TRBD2|TRBJ2-1|NA|TRBV30
CAWNGLASEQFF
TGTGCCTGGAACGGACTAGCGTCTGAGCAGTTCTTC
>TRBD1|TRBJ2-7|NA|TRBV20-1
CSASTGQGHPYEQYF
TGCAGTGCTAGTACTGGACAGGGGCATCCCTACGAGCAGTACTTC
>NA|TRBJ1-2|NA|TRBV6-5
CASSYVDRPFYGYTF
TGTGCCAGCAGTTACGTAGACAGACCTTTCTATGGCTACACCTTC
>TRBD2|TRBJ2-7|NA|TRBV3-1/TRBV3-2
CASSQHPVTSGDSYEQYF
TGTGCCAGCAGCCAACATCCCGTGACTAGCGGGGACTCCTACGAGCAGTACTTC
>NA|TRBJ1-4|NA|TRBV6-4
CASSEGGTNEKLFF
TGTGCCAGCAGTGAAGGGGGAACTAATGAAAAACTGTTTTTT
>TRBD2|TRBJ2-3|NA|TRBV7-6
CASSLLSGGADTQYF
TGTGCCAGCAGCCTTCTCAGCGGGGGGGCAGATACGCAGTATTTT
>NA|TRBJ2-7|NA|TRBV5-5
CASSSPGRAKEQYF
TGTGCCAGCAGCTCCCCGGGGAGAGCGAAGGAGCAGTACTTC
>NA|TRBJ2-1|NA|TRBV19
CASSIDGGEQFF
TGTGCCAGTAGTATAGATGGGGGGGAGCAGTTCTTC
>NA|TRBJ2-7|NA|TRBV6-5
CASSYSAGFPYEQYF
TGTGCCAGCAGTTACTCTGCGGGGTTTCCCTACGAGCAGTACTTC
>TRBD1|TRBJ1-2|NA|TRBV5-4
CASSFGVGQGTGGYTF
TGTGCCAGCAGCTTCGGAGTGGGACAGGGGACGGGGGGCTACACCTTC
>NA|TRBJ2-7|NA|TRBV19
CASSTPGQYYEQYF
TGTGCCAGTAGTACGCCGGGACAATACTACGAGCAGTACTTC
>NA|TRBJ1-1|NA|TRBV7-2
CASSFFANTEAFF
TGTGCCAGCAGCTTCTTTGCAAACACTGAAGCTTTCTTT
>TRBD1|TRBJ1-2|once|TRBV6-5
CASRKRDSRGYTF
TGTGCCAGCAGGAAACGGGACAGTAGGGGCTACACCTTC